Each of the 9 T cell receptor beta chains below was sequenced from the same sample in a study of liver allograft versus peripheral blood T cells. Study-level background: A comparison was made between T cell receptor repertoires in transplanted livers and those in recipients' peripheral blood.

TCRdb redid the calling of the reads with MiXCR, one entry per CDR3 protein. The sample has about 13,000 distinct CDR3 sequences; under 20% are singletons. These receptors came from a human patient who had a liver transplant. Some T cells could come from the graft donor.

This clonotype was detected only a few times. CDR3: CASSYHRSNEKLFF. The CDR3 DNA reads as TGTGCCAGCAGTTATCACAGGAGTAATGAAAAACTGTTTTTT. The chain has TRBV28 and TRBJ1-4; possible D gene TRBD1, 5 bases. Germline V gene sequence: CDR1 MDHEN, CDR2 SYDVKM. This CDR3 comprises 14 residues. V dropped 4 bases and J dropped 4 bases, with 10 bases sitting between them.

This clonotype was counted many times. The chain joins TRBV30 to TRBJ2-3; D perhaps matches TRBD2 (6 bases). Trimming pared 0 bases from V and 1 base from J, leaving 11 bases between. The CDR3 has 15 residues. Per germline, CDR1 GTSNPN and CDR2 SVGIG (reference sequence). The CDR3 is CAWSVRSGGTDTQYF. For the CDR3, the DNA is TGTGCCTGGAGTGTACGTTCGGGGGGCACAGATACGCAGTATTTT.

This clonotype was found many times. This chain uses TRBV13 with TRBJ1-1; D might be TRBD1 (5 bases). Trimming cost V 2 bases and J 2 bases, with 9 bases left between them. This CDR3 is 14 amino acids long. Germline V gene lookup returns CDR1 PRHDT and CDR2 FYEKMQ (reference sequence). The CDR3 coding sequence is TGTGCCAGCAGCTTAAGGGGAGGAAACACTGAAGCTTTCTTT. It codes for CASSLRGGNTEAFF.

The sample holds one count of this clonotype. The chain uses TRBV29-1 and TRBJ2-7; 10 bases align to TRBD2. Germline CDR1 SQVTM, CDR2 ANQGSEA. V trimming: 2 bases; J trimming: 7 bases; junction bases outside the gene matches: 23. The CDR3 consists of 19 residues. The CDR3 DNA is TGCAGCGTTGAAAATCGAGCTAGCGGGAGTCCGGGGTTCTGGGAGGAGCAGTACTTC. This translates into CSVENRASGSPGFWEEQYF.

This clonotype was recorded only once. A single base separates this from a much larger clone, so it may be a read error. V is TRBV5-4 and J is TRBJ2-2, with 8 bases aligning to TRBD1. Germline V gene data show CDR1 as SGHNT and CDR2 as YYREEE (reference sequence). CDR3 size: 14 residues. CDR3 DNA: TGTGCCAGCAGCTTGGGGACAGGGACCGGGGAGCAGTTTTTT. Amino acid sequence: CASSLGTGTGEQFF.

This chain uses TRBV7-3 with TRBJ1-2; D gene uncertain. CDR3 length equals 15 residues. The germline CDR1 and CDR2 sequences are SGHTA and FQGTGA. Trimming removed 5 bases from V and 6 bases from J, with 19 bases in between. CDR3 in DNA: TGTGCCAGCAGCCTCGGAGGAGGGTCGTTTGATGGCTACACCTTC. Residues: CASSLGGGSFDGYTF.

This clonotype was picked up a small number of times. The chain uses TRBV28 and TRBJ2-3, with D possibly matching TRBD2 (6 bases). CDR1 MDHEN and CDR2 SYDVKM come from the germline V gene. Trimming shortened V by 7 bases and J by 0 bases, and 17 bases separated the two germline ends. The CDR3 covers 16 residues. The CDR3 spells CASKYGGSSSTDTQYF. Written as DNA, the CDR3 is TGTGCCAGCAAATATGGGGGGTCCTCTAGCACAGATACGCAGTATTTT. The variable domain in full, with the rest retrieved from reference TRBV28 and TRBJ2-3, is DVKVTQSSRYLVKRTGEKVFLECVQDMDHENMFWYRQDPGLGLRLIYFSYDVKMKEKGDIPEGYSVSREKKERFSLILESASTNQTSMYLCASKYGGSSSTDTQYFGPGTRLTVL.

There are many counts of this clonotype. This chain uses TRBV6-1 with TRBJ1-2, with no clear D. The CDR3 loop spans 12 amino acids. Germline CDR1 is MNHNS and CDR2 is SASEGT. Trimming stripped 3 bases from V and 8 bases from J, with 10 bases between. CDR3 bases: TGTGCCAGCAGTGAGGTAGCGGGGGGCTACACCTTC. This translates into CASSEVAGGYTF.

The table lists this clonotype with many counts. The chain joins TRBV6-5 to TRBJ1-2; maybe TRBD1 (5 bases). Germline assignment: CDR1 MNHEY and CDR2 SVGAGI. The V end lost 0 bases, the J end lost 8 bases, and 13 bases lay between the germline ends. This CDR3 contains 14 residues. CDR3 sequence: CASSYSRGLSGYTF. DNA of the CDR3: TGTGCCAGCAGTTACTCAAGGGGCCTGTCGGGCTACACCTTC.